The clone carrying this T cell receptor (beta chain) has a handful of counts. Antigen unknown. These data are taken from a study of response to subunit inactivated influenza vaccine. Trimming left V 3 bases short and J 6 bases short, with 7 bases between. The CDR3 is 11 residues long. Germline lookup yields CDR1 GTSNPN and CDR2 SVGIG (reference sequence). TCRdb processed the RT-PCR reads anew with MiXCR; each CDR3 protein has one entry. The table records approximately 520,000 distinct CDR3 sequences, more than 15% of them present only once. Study-wide points: Authors proposed each seasonal influenza vaccination draws in few new T cells.

The source material was CD4+ T cells sorted from PBMCs, sampled less than 30 months after vaccination. This sequence joins TRBV30 and TRBJ2-3; D gene uncertain. This receptor was obtained from a man aged 50-75 years who received an inactivated influenza vaccine. DNA for the CDR3: TGTGCCTGGAGACTTGCGGATACGCAGTATTTT. It yields the protein CAWRLADTQYF.